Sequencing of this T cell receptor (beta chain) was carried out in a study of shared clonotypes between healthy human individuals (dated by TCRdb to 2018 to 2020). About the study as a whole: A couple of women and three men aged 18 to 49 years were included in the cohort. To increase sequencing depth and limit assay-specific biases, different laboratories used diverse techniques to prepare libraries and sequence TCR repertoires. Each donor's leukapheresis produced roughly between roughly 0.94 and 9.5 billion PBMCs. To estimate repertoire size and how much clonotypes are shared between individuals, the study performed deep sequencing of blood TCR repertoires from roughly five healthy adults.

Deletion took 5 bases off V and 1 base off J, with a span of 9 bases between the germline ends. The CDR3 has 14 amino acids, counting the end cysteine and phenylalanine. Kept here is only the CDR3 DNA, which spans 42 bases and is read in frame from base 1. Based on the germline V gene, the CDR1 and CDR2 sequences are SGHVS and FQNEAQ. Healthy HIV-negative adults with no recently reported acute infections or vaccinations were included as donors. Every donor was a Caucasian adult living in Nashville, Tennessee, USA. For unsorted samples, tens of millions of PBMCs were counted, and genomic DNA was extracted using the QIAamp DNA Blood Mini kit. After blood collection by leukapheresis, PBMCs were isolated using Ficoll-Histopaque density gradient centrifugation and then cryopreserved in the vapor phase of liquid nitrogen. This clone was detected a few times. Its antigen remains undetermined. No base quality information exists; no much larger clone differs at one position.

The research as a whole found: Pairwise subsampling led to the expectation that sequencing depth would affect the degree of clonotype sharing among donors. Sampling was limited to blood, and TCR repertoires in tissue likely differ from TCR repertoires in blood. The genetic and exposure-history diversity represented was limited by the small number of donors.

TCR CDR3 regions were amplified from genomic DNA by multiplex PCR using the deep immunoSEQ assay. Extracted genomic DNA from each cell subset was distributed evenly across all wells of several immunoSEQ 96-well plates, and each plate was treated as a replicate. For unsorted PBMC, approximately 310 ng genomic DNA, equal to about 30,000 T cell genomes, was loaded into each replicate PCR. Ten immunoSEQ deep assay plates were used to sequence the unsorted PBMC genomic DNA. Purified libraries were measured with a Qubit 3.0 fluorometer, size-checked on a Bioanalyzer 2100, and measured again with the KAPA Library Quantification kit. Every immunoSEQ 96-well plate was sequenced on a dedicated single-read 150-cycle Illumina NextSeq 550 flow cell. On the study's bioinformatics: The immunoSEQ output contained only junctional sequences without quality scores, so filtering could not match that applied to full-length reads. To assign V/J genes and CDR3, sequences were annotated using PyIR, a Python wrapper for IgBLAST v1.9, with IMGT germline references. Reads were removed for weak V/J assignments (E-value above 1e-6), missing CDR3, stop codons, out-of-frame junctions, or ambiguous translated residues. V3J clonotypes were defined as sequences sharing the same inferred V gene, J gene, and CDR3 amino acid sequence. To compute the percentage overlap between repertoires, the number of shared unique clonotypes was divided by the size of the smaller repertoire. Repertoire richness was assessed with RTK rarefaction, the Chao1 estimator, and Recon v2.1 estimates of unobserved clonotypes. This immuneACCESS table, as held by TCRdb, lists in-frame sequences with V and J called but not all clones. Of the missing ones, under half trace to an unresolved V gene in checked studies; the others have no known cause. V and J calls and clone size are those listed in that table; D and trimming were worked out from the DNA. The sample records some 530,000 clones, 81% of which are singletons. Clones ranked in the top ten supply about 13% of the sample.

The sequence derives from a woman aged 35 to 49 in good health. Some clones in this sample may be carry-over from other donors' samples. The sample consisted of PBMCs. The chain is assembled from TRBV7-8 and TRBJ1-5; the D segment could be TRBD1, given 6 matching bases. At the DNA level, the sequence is TGTGCCAGCAGCCGCACAGGGAGCAATCAGCCCCAGCATTTT. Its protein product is CASSRTGSNQPQHF.